The 2 T cell receptor beta chains reported below all come from one sample, sequenced in a study of blood T cell repertoires in COVID-19. The data were produced by immunoSEQ multiplex PCR, yet TCRdb's version contains in-frame clones alone and is incomplete. The sample has tens of thousands of clones; 86% are singletons. The sequencing sample was made of peripheral blood. These receptors were taken from a man older than 75 with COVID-19, enrolled during active disease.

This sequence joins TRBV19 and TRBJ2-3; TRBD2 matches at 15 bases. Trimming removed 6 bases from V and 7 bases from J; junction bases left unmatched: 2. The CDR3 loop spans 14 amino acids. Germline lookup yields CDR1 LNHDA and CDR2 SQIVND (reference sequence). CDR3 protein: CASSGTSGGYTQYF. For the CDR3, the DNA is TGTGCCAGTAGCGGGACTAGCGGGGGGTATACGCAGTATTTT.

The chain links TRBV2 to TRBJ2-3; D remains unclear. This CDR3 contains 13 residues. With 3 bases removed from V and 2 bases from J, the gap between germline ends came to 6 bases. Germline CDR1 and CDR2: SNHLY and FYNNEI. The CDR3 DNA sequence: TGTGCCAGCAGTGACCTTAACACAGATACGCAGTATTTT. It specifies CASSDLNTDTQYF.